A single sample is the source of the 14 T cell receptor beta chains below, sequenced in a study of blood T cell repertoires in COVID-19. The assay was immunoSEQ multiplex PCR, and TCRdb's table has in-frame clones only and misses some. The sample contains hundreds of thousands of clones, about 89% of which appear only once. The sequenced sample consisted of PBMCs or T cells enriched from blood (not recorded which). These receptor sequences come from a woman aged 40 to 50 who had recovered from COVID-19.

This chain links TRBV3-1 (or the pseudogene TRBV3-2) with TRBJ2-3, with TRBD2 matching over 8 bases. V gave up 4 bases and J gave up 1 base; unmatched junction bases: 1. Germline CDR1 LGHDT, CDR2 YNNKEL (reference sequence). CDR3 length: 14 residues. The CDR3 coding sequence is TGTGCCAGCAGCCGAGCGGGGGGCACAGATACGCAGTATTTT. The encoded protein is CASSRAGGTDTQYF.

The rearrangement joins TRBV6-2 or TRBV6-3 to TRBJ2-7, with no clear D. The CDR3 contains 12 residues. V dropped 5 bases and J dropped 2 bases, with 7 bases sitting between them. The germline V gene has CDR1 MNHEY and CDR2 SVGEGT. CDR3 nucleotide sequence: TGTGCCAGCAGTCACACCACCTACGAGCAGTACTTC. It codes for CASSHTTYEQYF.

This clone was seen only a few times. The rearrangement uses TRBV7-2 and TRBJ2-7; TRBD2 aligns across 7 bases. The V segment lost 3 bases and the J segment 2 bases; nucleotides outside the gene matches: 4. Germline values: CDR1 SGHTA, CDR2 FQGNSA. The CDR3 sequence is 14 residues long. The CDR3 bases are TGTGCCAGCAGCTTTCCGGGGGGAGCCTACGAGCAGTACTTC. This translates into CASSFPGGAYEQYF.

The chain combines TRBV28 with TRBJ1-6; 8 bases are a match to TRBD1. CDR3 length: 14 residues. V was clipped by 6 bases and J by 7 bases; unmatched bases: 5. The germline V gene has CDR1 MDHEN and CDR2 SYDVKM. CDR3 DNA sequence: TGTGCCAGCAGACCCGACAGGGGAAATTCACCCCTCCACTTT. Protein sequence: CASRPDRGNSPLHF.

This clone was seen only once. V is TRBV6-2 or TRBV6-3 and J is TRBJ2-1, with TRBD2 identical over 9 bases. The germline gives CDR1 MNHEY, CDR2 SVGEGT. V lost 5 bases and J lost 5; bases outside the gene matches: 10. The CDR3 contains 16 residues. CDR3 sequence: CASSLLAGGRNNEQFF. The CDR3 DNA sequence: TGTGCCAGCAGTCTCCTCGCGGGGGGGAGGAACAATGAGCAGTTCTTC.

This chain uses TRBV7-9 with TRBJ1-2, with D maybe TRBD1 (5 bases). Trimming left V 2 bases short and J 2 bases short, with 9 bases between. Germline CDR1 reads SEHNR; CDR2 reads FQNEAQ (reference sequence). This CDR3 spans 14 amino acids. The CDR3 region is CASSLQGGNYGYTF. For the CDR3, the DNA is TGTGCCAGCAGCTTACAGGGAGGCAACTATGGCTACACCTTC.

The chain carries TRBV6-1 and TRBJ2-1; TRBD2 agrees at 10 bases. This CDR3 spans 17 amino acids. V was pared by 2 bases and J by 6 bases, with 10 bases of the junction left unmatched. Per the germline V gene, CDR1 is MNHNS and CDR2 is SASEGT. The CDR3: CASSEFVLASGSNEQFF. The CDR3 bases are TGTGCCAGCAGTGAATTTGTTCTGGCTAGCGGGAGCAATGAGCAGTTCTTC.

The chain employs TRBV10-3 and TRBJ2-3, with TRBD2 as a possible D gene (6 bases). The V end lost 6 bases, the J end lost 2 bases, and 6 bases lay between the germline ends. The germline CDR1 and CDR2 sequences are ENHRY and SYGVKD. CDR3 length equals 12 residues. The CDR3: CAIRRDTDTQYF. The CDR3 DNA reads as TGTGCCATCAGGCGGGACACAGATACGCAGTATTTT.

The chain uses TRBV11-1 and TRBJ2-5; 9 bases fit TRBD2. Germline V gene lookup returns CDR1 SGHAT and CDR2 FQDESV (reference sequence). This CDR3 region has 15 residues. J was trimmed by 3 bases and V by 1 base; bases with no gene match: 3. The CDR3 loop reads CASSLEASGKETQYF. As DNA, the CDR3 is TGTGCCAGCAGCTTAGAAGCTAGCGGGAAAGAGACCCAGTACTTC.

This clone has a single count. The chain carries TRBV5-8 and TRBJ2-5; D is uncertain. Germline V gene data show CDR1 as SGHTS and CDR2 as YDEGEE. Trimming stripped 0 bases from V and 7 bases from J, with 7 bases between. This CDR3 has 12 amino acids. This CDR3 is CASSLVSGTQYF. In DNA, the CDR3 is TGTGCCAGCAGCTTGGTCAGTGGGACCCAGTACTTC.

CDR3 coding DNA: TGTGCCAGTAGGGAACAGGGGAACACTGAAGCTTTCTTT. It is translated as CASREQGNTEAFF. The genes are TRBV19 and TRBJ1-1, with a tentative D call TRBD1 (6 bases). This CDR3 is built from 13 residues. CDR1 and CDR2 (germline): LNHDA, SQIVND (reference sequence). The germline V and J ends were trimmed by 6 bases and 1 base, with 9 bases remaining between them.

The chain has TRBV12-3 or TRBV12-4 and TRBJ2-5; TRBD2 is a possible D gene (5 bases). V was cut by 5 bases and J by 7 bases, with 8 bases left in between. The CDR3 contains 11 residues. The CDR3 spells CASSPGGTQYF. The CDR3 DNA follows: TGTGCCAGCAGTCCCGGAGGGACCCAGTACTTC.

The genes are TRBV29-1 and TRBJ2-2; 10 bases match TRBD2. Germline assignment: CDR1 SQVTM and CDR2 ANQGSEA. The CDR3 runs to 14 residues. V shed 5 bases and J 4 bases; nucleotides not matched to a gene: 4. CDR3 in DNA: TGCAGCGTTTCAGCGGGAGGGGGCACCGGGGAGCTGTTTTTT. It yields the protein CSVSAGGGTGELFF.

DNA for the CDR3: TGCAGCGGAACTCTAATAGATACGCAGTATTTT. Translation: CSGTLIDTQYF. The genes are TRBV29-1 and TRBJ2-3; D gene ambiguous. Per the germline V gene, CDR1 is SQVTM and CDR2 is ANQGSEA. This CDR3 region has 11 residues. V was shortened by 7 bases and J by 5 bases, with 10 bases between the two germline ends.